Listed below are T cell receptor beta chains from one sample, sequenced in a study of T cell responses to AZD1222 COVID-19 vaccine. The assay was immunoSEQ multiplex PCR, and TCRdb's table has in-frame clones only and misses some. The table lists roughly 120,000 clones, about 85% of them singletons. Specimen: peripheral blood, collected on day 0 of AZD1222 vaccination. All receptors derive from an adult in good health. Each CDR3 is given without its conserved first and last residue. Fields, in order: V gene, J gene, clone size, CDR3 protein. Only some rows state a clone size, as once, few, many or a class for expanded clones.

>TRBV7-3|TRBJ1-2|-
ASSFSTGRGYT
>TRBV6-5|TRBJ1-5|-
ASSYSGGNQPQH
>TRBV7-2|TRBJ1-2|-
ASSIAGTGGANLGYT
>TRBV4-3|TRBJ2-1|once
ASSQDILAGGSYNEQF
>TRBV2|TRBJ2-5|-
ASSPEVGETQY
>TRBV7-2|TRBJ1-2|once
ASSLAGTLYGYT
>TRBV6-2/TRBV6-3|TRBJ2-7|few
ASSYVTGSSYEQY
>TRBV5-1|TRBJ2-7|-
ASRPLAGGDEQY
>TRBV12-3/TRBV12-4|TRBJ1-2|-
ASSGTAPSGYT
>TRBV5-4|TRBJ2-2|-
ASSLGSYTGELF
>TRBV7-3|TRBJ2-1|-
ASSLEGSGGYFNEQF
>TRBV5-4|TRBJ2-5|-
ASSHKRDRAKETQY
>TRBV11-2|TRBJ2-3|once
ASSLQGSLGGTDTQY
>TRBV9|TRBJ1-2|-
ASSMSGGYT
>TRBV19|TRBJ2-5|-
ASSIVSDRQQETQY
>TRBV6-2/TRBV6-3|TRBJ1-5|once
ASSYSNSSPQH
>TRBV10-3|TRBJ1-5|-
AISELADYSNQPQH
>TRBV24-1|TRBJ2-2|-
ATGGGTGRSNTGELF
>TRBV7-9|TRBJ2-7|-
ASSAGAYEQY
>TRBV6-2/TRBV6-3|TRBJ1-1|-
ASSSANTEAF
>TRBV15|TRBJ2-1|-
ATSRDRTSGHNEQF
>TRBV28|TRBJ1-5|-
ASKGQQYSNQPQH
>TRBV10-2|TRBJ1-2|-
ASSDGTGRHYGYT
>TRBV19|TRBJ1-1|-
ASSVRGRTEAF
>TRBV19|TRBJ1-6|-
ASGTTSYNSPLH
>TRBV6-5|TRBJ1-3|-
ASSPGTVTGNTIY
>TRBV19|TRBJ1-1|-
AAGQDYTEAF
>TRBV5-4|TRBJ1-3|few
ASSLGSGSGNTIY
>TRBV25-1|TRBJ1-1|-
ASSVDSYTEAF
>TRBV18|TRBJ1-4|-
ASSPRDRAREKLF
>TRBV5-1|TRBJ1-2|-
ASSSHGGDYGYT
>TRBV29-1|TRBJ1-2|-
SGGQTSGGYT
>TRBV11-1|TRBJ2-2|-
ASSMLGNTGELF
>TRBV9|TRBJ2-4|-
ASSVATGVNIQY
>TRBV30|TRBJ2-3|-
ACSTAGDTQY
>TRBV4-2|TRBJ2-5|-
ASSLSSQAGETQY
>TRBV4-1|TRBJ1-4|-
ASSHPGTGGDNEKLF
>TRBV27|TRBJ2-1|-
ASRKGVIGQQF
>TRBV6-5|TRBJ2-1|-
ASREPYNEQF
>TRBV27|TRBJ2-7|-
ASSLRVFSGRQDEQY
>TRBV27|TRBJ2-3|once
ASSLLFPEDTQY
>TRBV2|TRBJ1-2|-
ASIPDVNYGYT
>TRBV9|TRBJ2-5|-
ASSVGDWRTQETQY
>TRBV7-3|TRBJ1-1|-
ASSFSQSTEAF
>TRBV7-2|TRBJ2-6|-
ASSSPGGRGGSGANVLT
>TRBV27|TRBJ2-1|-
ASRLSSGGGSYNEQF
>TRBV5-5|TRBJ1-2|-
ASSRDFYGYT
>TRBV15|TRBJ1-1|few
ATSRGRDRDRVAF
>TRBV12-3/TRBV12-4|TRBJ2-2|-
ASSLSGSGELF
>TRBV6-4|TRBJ1-6|-
ASPRGRTSYNSPLH